A selection of T cell receptor beta chains follows, all from one sample in a study of spatial heterogeneity in lung cancer. TCRdb used MiXCR to reprocess the 5' RACE reads, holding one entry per CDR3 protein. Of 25,000 to 30,000 distinct CDR3 sequences listed, roughly 7.1% are singletons. This sample comprised lung tumor tissue, obtained at surgery. Source of these receptors: a male donor with early-stage non-small cell lung cancer. Both conserved end residues are part of each CDR3. A D gene is named only where the DNA matches it firmly. Rows give clone size only sometimes, using once, few, many, or a class for an expanded clone.

>TRBJ2-7|.|TRBV28|many
TGTGCCAGTAGGGGGCGGGGGCAGTACGAGCAGTACTTC
CASRGRGQYEQYF
>TRBJ2-7|TRBD2|TRBV5-6|many
TGTGCCAGCAGCTTTTCTCTAGCGGGGAACGAGCAGTACTTC
CASSFSLAGNEQYF
>TRBJ2-7|TRBD1|TRBV12-3/TRBV12-4|many
TGTGCCAGCAGTACCCGGACAGGGAGCGACGAGCAGTACTTC
CASSTRTGSDEQYF
>TRBJ2-1|.|TRBV10-3|.
TGTGCCATCGGGGGCCCTGGGACAGAGCAGTTCTTC
CAIGGPGTEQFF
>TRBJ1-5|TRBD1|TRBV28|medium-sized
TGTGCCGGATCCAGGGGGATCAATCAGCCCCAGCATTTT
CAGSRGINQPQHF
>TRBJ2-7|TRBD2|TRBV20-1|.
TGCAGTGCGCCTCCGGGACTAGCGGGGGAGAACTCCTACGAGCAGTACTTC
CSAPPGLAGENSYEQYF
>TRBJ1-2|TRBD1|TRBV4-3|many
TGCGCCAGCAGCCCCCGGGACAGGGGGGATGGCTACACCTTC
CASSPRDRGDGYTF
>TRBJ1-1|TRBD1|TRBV19|many
TGTGCCAGTAGCATCGGGACAGGGAACACTGAAGCTTTCTTT
CASSIGTGNTEAFF
>TRBJ1-2|TRBD1|TRBV6-5|many
TGTGCCAGCATGCTCCTCACCGACAGGGGGCATGGCTACACCTTC
CASMLLTDRGHGYTF
>TRBJ2-7|.|TRBV12-3/TRBV12-4|few
TGTGCCAGCAGTCCGGGACATACCTCCTACGAGCAGTACTTC
CASSPGHTSYEQYF
>TRBJ2-7|TRBD1|TRBV5-1|many
TGCGCCAGCAGCTTGGACGCCGACAGGGGGTGGTACGAGCAGTACTTC
CASSLDADRGWYEQYF
>TRBJ2-7|.|TRBV5-1|many
TGCGCCAGCAGCCCGGACGGGTACGAGCAGTACTTC
CASSPDGYEQYF
>TRBJ2-7|TRBD2|TRBV4-2|few
TGTGCCAGCAGCTTTCGGACTAGCGGGGGGGCCGGTGGCTACGAGCAGTACTTC
CASSFRTSGGAGGYEQYF
>TRBJ2-3|.|TRBV4-3|many
TGCGCCAGCAGCCAAGAGGGGGGCACAGATACGCAGTATTTT
CASSQEGGTDTQYF
>TRBJ2-7|.|TRBV6-1|few
TGTGCCAGCAGTCGGACGGTTGCCTACGAGCAGTACTTC
CASSRTVAYEQYF
>TRBJ1-5|.|TRBV6-1|few
TGTGCCAGCGCCCGAGGGGAAGGGAGTAATCAGCCCCAGCATTTT
CASARGEGSNQPQHF